Listed below are T cell receptor beta chains from one sample, sequenced in a study of T cell responses to AZD1222 COVID-19 vaccine. TCRdb's copy holds only in-frame clones and misses some; the assay was immunoSEQ multiplex PCR. The data contain 150,000 to 200,000 clones, 85% to 95% of them singletons. This material consisted of peripheral blood, taken on day 0 of AZD1222 vaccination. All receptors derive from an adult in good health. Each CDR3 is given without its conserved first and last residue. Each record gives: J gene, V gene, CDR3 protein.

TRBJ1-5,TRBV19,ASSLSQATRPQH
TRBJ1-2,TRBV2,ASHPTQGKDGYT
TRBJ2-5,TRBV19,ASSIGSEETQY
TRBJ1-2,TRBV4-2,ASSQGVGTEYGYT
TRBJ1-3,TRBV15,ATTQGHGGNTIY
TRBJ2-2,TRBV30,AWSVPPSGVGELF
TRBJ1-6,TRBV19,ASSMGPGLSSPLH
TRBJ1-1,TRBV19,ASKSGSTEAF
TRBJ2-7,TRBV15,ATSRGPYGNEQY
TRBJ1-1,TRBV20-1,SAGRTDLPF
TRBJ2-3,TRBV11-1,ASSLGRVPDTQY
TRBJ2-1,TRBV3-1/TRBV3-2,ASSQGWGEF
TRBJ2-5,TRBV15,ATSTGTGLVETQY
TRBJ1-1,TRBV30,AWVVGGEAF
TRBJ1-4,TRBV4-1,ASSSPAGGLYEKLF
TRBJ1-1,TRBV19,ASSVRTEAF
TRBJ2-7,TRBV19,ASSMNRGRAYEQY
TRBJ1-2,TRBV9,ASSTGNGYT
TRBJ2-7,TRBV5-1,ASSLEGVYSYEQY
TRBJ2-7,TRBV4-3,ASSPGQGAPYEQY
TRBJ1-4,TRBV2,ASMSPGAVSEKLF
TRBJ1-6,TRBV5-1,ASSLAREQGVGNSPLH
TRBJ2-7,TRBV5-1,ASSLVGTASSYEQY
TRBJ1-1,TRBV11-2,ASSLRGGTGPPEAF
TRBJ1-5,TRBV2,ASRLEGNQPQH
TRBJ2-7,TRBV28,ASSSGQGPHEQY
TRBJ2-5,TRBV19,ASRVAGGSETQY
TRBJ1-5,TRBV6-5,ASNFDLGLNQPQH
TRBJ1-5,TRBV2,ASRSGWQGGFGNQPQH
TRBJ2-3,TRBV28,ASSSPNGGRVGGQY
TRBJ1-2,TRBV14,ASSHRGLNYGYT
TRBJ2-4,TRBV3-1/TRBV3-2,ASSQGAGTDIQY
TRBJ2-3,TRBV6-1,ASSEAPTVTFHTDTQY
TRBJ2-1,TRBV19,ASSGPGGSSYNEQF
TRBJ1-4,TRBV14,ASSQELLFEKLF
TRBJ2-3,TRBV7-7,ASSDGTAFSTDTQY
TRBJ1-2,TRBV5-6,ASSLAGGGYT
TRBJ1-1,TRBV18,ASSPREGLMNTEAF
TRBJ1-4,TRBV5-6,ASSSRYRGIGEKLF
TRBJ2-2,TRBV9,ASSPPQNTGELF
TRBJ1-2,TRBV2,ASSSPQGGFYGYT
TRBJ1-3,TRBV7-9,TSSPEGRGVSNTIY
TRBJ2-7,TRBV28,ASSSPGLGYEQY
TRBJ2-1,TRBV6-5,ASSYGTGGADEQF
TRBJ1-2,TRBV29-1,SLEGPITGGLYGYT
TRBJ1-5,TRBV19,ASRTPGQGNQPQH
TRBJ1-6,TRBV6-6,ASSRVDSPLH
TRBJ2-7,TRBV7-2,ASSPFGEIYEQY
TRBJ2-5,TRBV11-1,ASSLEYDRKTQY